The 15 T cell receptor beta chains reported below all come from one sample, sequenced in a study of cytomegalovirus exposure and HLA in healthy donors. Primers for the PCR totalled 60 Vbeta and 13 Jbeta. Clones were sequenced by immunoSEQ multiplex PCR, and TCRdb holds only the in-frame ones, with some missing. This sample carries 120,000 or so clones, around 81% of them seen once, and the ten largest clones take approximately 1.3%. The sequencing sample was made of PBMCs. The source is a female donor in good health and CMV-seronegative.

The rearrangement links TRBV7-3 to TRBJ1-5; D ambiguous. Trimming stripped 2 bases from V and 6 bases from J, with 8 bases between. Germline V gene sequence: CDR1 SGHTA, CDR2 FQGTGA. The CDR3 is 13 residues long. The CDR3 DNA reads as TGTGCCAGCAGCTTATCAGAATCTCAGCCCCAGCATTTT. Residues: CASSLSESQPQHF.

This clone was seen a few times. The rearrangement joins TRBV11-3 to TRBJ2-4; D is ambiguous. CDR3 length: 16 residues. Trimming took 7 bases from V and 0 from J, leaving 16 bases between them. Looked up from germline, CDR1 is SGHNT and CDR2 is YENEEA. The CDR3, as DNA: TGTGCCAGCACCAAAGCACGGAGTTTAGCCAAAAACATTCAGTACTTC. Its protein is CASTKARSLAKNIQYF.

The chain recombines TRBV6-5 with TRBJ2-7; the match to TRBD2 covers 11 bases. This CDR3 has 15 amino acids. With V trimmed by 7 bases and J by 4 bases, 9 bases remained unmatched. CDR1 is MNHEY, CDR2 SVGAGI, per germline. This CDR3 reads CASTLTSGSSYEQYF. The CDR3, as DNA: TGTGCCAGCACTTTAACTAGCGGGAGTTCTTACGAGCAGTACTTC.

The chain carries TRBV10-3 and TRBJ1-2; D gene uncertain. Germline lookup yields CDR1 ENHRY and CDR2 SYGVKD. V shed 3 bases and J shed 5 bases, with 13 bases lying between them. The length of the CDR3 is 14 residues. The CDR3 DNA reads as TGTGCCATCAGTGATAAGGCCGGGAATTATGGCTACACCTTC. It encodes CAISDKAGNYGYTF.

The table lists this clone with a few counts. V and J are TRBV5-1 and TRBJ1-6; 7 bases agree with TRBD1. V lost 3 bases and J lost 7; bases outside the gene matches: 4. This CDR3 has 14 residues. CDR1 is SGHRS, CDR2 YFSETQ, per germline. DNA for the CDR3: TGCGCCAGCAGCTATGACAGGGAGAATTCACCCCTCCACTTT. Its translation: CASSYDRENSPLHF. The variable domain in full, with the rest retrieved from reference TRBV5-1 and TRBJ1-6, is KAGVTQTPRYLIKTRGQQVTLSCSPISGHRSVSWYQQTPGQGLQFLFEYFSETQRNKGNFPGRFSGRQFSNSRSEMNVSTLELGDSALYLCASSYDRENSPLHFGNGTRLTVT.

The CDR3 region is CASWRDYNYGYTF. The CDR3 DNA follows: TGTGCCAGCTGGAGAGATTATAACTATGGCTACACCTTC. This chain joins TRBV2 and TRBJ1-2; D is ambiguous. CDR3 size: 13 residues. CDR1 SNHLY and CDR2 FYNNEI come from the germline V gene. V lost 8 bases and J lost 1, with 11 bases in between.

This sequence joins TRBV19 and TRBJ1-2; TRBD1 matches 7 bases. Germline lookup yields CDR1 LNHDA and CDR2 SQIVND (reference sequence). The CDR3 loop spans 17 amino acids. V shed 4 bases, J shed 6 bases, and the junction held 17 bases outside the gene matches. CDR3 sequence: CASSKPNVPGQKDGYTF. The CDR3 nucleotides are TGTGCCAGTAGTAAACCCAACGTCCCGGGACAGAAAGATGGCTACACCTTC.

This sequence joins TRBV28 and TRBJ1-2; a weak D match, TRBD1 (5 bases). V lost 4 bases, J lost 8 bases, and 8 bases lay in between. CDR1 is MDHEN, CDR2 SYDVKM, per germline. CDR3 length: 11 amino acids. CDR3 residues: CASSSNRGYTF. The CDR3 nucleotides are TGTGCCAGCAGTTCAAACAGGGGCTACACCTTC.

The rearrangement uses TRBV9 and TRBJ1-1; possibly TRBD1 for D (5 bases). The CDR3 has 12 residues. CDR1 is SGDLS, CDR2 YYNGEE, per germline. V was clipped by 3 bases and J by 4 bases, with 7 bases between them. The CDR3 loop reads CASSAGGTEAFF. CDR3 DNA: TGTGCCAGCAGCGCCGGGGGCACTGAAGCTTTCTTT.

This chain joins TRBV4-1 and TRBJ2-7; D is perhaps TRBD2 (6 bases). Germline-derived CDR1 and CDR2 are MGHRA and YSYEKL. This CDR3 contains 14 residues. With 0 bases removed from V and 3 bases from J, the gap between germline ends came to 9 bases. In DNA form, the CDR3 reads TGCGCCAGCAGCCAAGATTTGCGGGGCTACGAGCAGTACTTC. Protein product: CASSQDLRGYEQYF.

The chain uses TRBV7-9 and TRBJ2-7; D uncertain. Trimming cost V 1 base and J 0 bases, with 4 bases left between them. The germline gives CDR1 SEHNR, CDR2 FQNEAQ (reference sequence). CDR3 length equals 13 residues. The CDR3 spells CASSLVSSYEQYF. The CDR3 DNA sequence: TGTGCCAGCAGCTTAGTGAGCTCCTACGAGCAGTACTTC.

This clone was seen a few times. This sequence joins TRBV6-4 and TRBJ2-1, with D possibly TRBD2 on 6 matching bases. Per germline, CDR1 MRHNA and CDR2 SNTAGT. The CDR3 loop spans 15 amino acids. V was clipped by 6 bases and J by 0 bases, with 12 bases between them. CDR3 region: CASRELAGSYNEQFF. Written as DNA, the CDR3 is TGTGCCAGCAGAGAACTAGCAGGCTCCTACAATGAGCAGTTCTTC.

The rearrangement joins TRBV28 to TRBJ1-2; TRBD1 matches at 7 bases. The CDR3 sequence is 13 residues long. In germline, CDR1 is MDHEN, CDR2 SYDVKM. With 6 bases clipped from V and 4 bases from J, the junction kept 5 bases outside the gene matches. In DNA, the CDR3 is TGTGCCAGCAGCCGGTCAGGGGGCTATGGCTACACCTTC. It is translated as CASSRSGGYGYTF.

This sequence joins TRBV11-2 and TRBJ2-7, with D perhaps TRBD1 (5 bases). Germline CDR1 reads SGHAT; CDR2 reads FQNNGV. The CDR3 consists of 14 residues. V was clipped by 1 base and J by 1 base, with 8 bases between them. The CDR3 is CASSLGTLSYEQYF. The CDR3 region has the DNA TGTGCCAGCAGCTTAGGGACACTGTCCTACGAGCAGTACTTC. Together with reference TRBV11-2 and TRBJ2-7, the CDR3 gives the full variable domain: EAGVAQSPRYKIIEKRQSVAFWCNPISGHATLYWYQQILGQGPKLLIQFQNNGVVDDSQLPKDRFSAERLKGVDSTLKIQPAKLEDSAVYLCASSLGTLSYEQYFGPGTRLTVT.

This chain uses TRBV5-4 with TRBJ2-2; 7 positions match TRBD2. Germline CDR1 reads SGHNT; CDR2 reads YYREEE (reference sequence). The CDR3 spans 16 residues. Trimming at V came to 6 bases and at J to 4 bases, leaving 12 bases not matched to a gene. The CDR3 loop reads CASTSTSGVGTGELFF. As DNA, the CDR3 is TGTGCCAGCACCTCTACCAGCGGGGTCGGCACCGGGGAGCTGTTTTTT.